The 11 T cell receptor beta chains below were found in one sample sequenced in a study of T-cell memory formation after mild COVID-19. TCRdb re-derived calls from the 5' RACE reads in MiXCR, one entry per CDR3 protein. Seen here are about 290,000 distinct CDR3 sequences, roughly 18% observed once, and the top ten hold more than 20%. Sequenced material: PBMCs or a T cell subset sorted from them (not recorded which). The receptors here all came from a young man who had mild COVID-19 (a few samples of this study predate the infection). Cell type and time point are not known.

The table lists this clonotype with a few counts. This chain connects TRBV7-3 to TRBJ2-7; TRBD1 might be the D (6 bases). Germline CDR1 is SGHTA and CDR2 is FQGTGA. Trimming stripped 5 bases from V and 6 bases from J, with 14 bases between. CDR3 size: 13 residues. CDR3 DNA sequence: TGTGCCAGCAGCCCCACAGGGAATTCCGAGCAGTACTTC. Translated, it gives CASSPTGNSEQYF.

This clonotype was recorded at least ten times. V is TRBV27 and J is TRBJ2-5, with 9 bases identical to TRBD1. V gave up 4 bases and J gave up 5 bases; unmatched junction bases: 2. From germline, CDR1 is MNHEY and CDR2 SMNVEV (reference sequence). The CDR3 spans 13 residues. CDR3 sequence: CASSYRGRETQYF. CDR3 DNA: TGTGCCAGCAGTTACAGGGGGCGGGAGACCCAGTACTTC.

This clonotype was observed a handful of times. The rearrangement uses TRBV27 and TRBJ2-5; the match to TRBD1 covers 9 bases. The length of the CDR3 is 14 residues. Germline V gene data show CDR1 as MNHEY and CDR2 as SMNVEV (reference sequence). With V trimmed by 5 bases and J by 5 bases, 6 bases remained unmatched. CDR3 nucleotides: TGTGCCAGCAGTCGACAGGGGGGAAGGGAGACCCAGTACTTC. This codes for CASSRQGGRETQYF.

V gene TRBV20-1 combines with J gene TRBJ1-2; a weak D match, TRBD1 (5 bases). The ends were cut back, 1 base at V and 8 bases at J, with 14 bases in the middle. Germline V CDR1 and CDR2: DFQATT, SNEGSKA (reference sequence). The CDR3 consists of 13 residues. The CDR3 DNA follows: TGCAGTGCTAGAGTAAATGGGGACTGGGGCTACACCTTC. Translating it yields CSARVNGDWGYTF.

The chain carries TRBV6-4 and TRBJ1-2, with TRBD1 as a possible D gene (6 bases). This CDR3 is built from 15 residues. Trimming took 3 bases from V and 6 from J, leaving 17 bases between them. Germline V gives CDR1 MRHNA, CDR2 SNTAGT. The DNA of the CDR3 is TGTGCCAGCAGTGAATTGAGGGGGATGTTTGATGGCTACACCTTC. Translated, it gives CASSELRGMFDGYTF.

V is TRBV9 and J is TRBJ2-5; TRBD2 matches 13 bases. Germline-derived CDR1 and CDR2 are SGDLS and YYNGEE. The V segment lost 2 bases and the J segment 5 bases; nucleotides outside the gene matches: 3. The CDR3 totals 15 residues. CDR3 DNA sequence: TGTGCCAGCAGCGTCGGGACTAGCGGGGTTGAGACCCAGTACTTC. Its translation: CASSVGTSGVETQYF.

The chain uses TRBV5-1 and TRBJ2-5, with D perhaps TRBD2 (6 bases). CDR1 is SGHRS and CDR2 is YFSETQ in the germline V gene. V lost 4 bases to trimming and J lost 9 bases, with 22 bases between them. The CDR3 spans 15 residues. CDR3 protein: CASSREAGGTLAQYF. In nucleotides, the CDR3 is TGCGCCAGCAGCCGCGAGGCCGGCGGGACTCTGGCCCAGTACTTC.

The chain has TRBV7-8 and TRBJ1-1; D is unresolved. Trimming cost V 0 bases and J 4 bases, with 9 bases left between them. This CDR3 contains 14 residues. Germline CDR1 and CDR2: SGHVS and FQNEAQ. CDR3 nucleotide sequence: TGTGCCAGCAGCTTAGCGTGGGAGGCCACTGAAGCTTTCTTT. It yields the protein CASSLAWEATEAFF.

This clonotype was observed a handful of times. The rearrangement links TRBV19 to TRBJ2-1; D is perhaps TRBD1 (6 bases). The CDR3 is 13 amino acids. Deletions cut 3 bases from V and 6 bases from J, with 9 bases between. The germline gives CDR1 LNHDA, CDR2 SQIVND (reference sequence). The CDR3 protein is CASSIVQGNEQFF. CDR3 nucleotides: TGTGCCAGTAGTATCGTACAGGGCAATGAGCAGTTCTTC.

This clonotype was observed many times. This sequence joins TRBV7-3 and TRBJ2-1; D is possibly TRBD1 (7 bases). Trimming cost V 8 bases and J 1 base, with 12 bases left between them. The germline V gene encodes CDR1 SGHTA and CDR2 FQGTGA. The CDR3 covers 14 residues. The CDR3 DNA reads TGTGCCAGCTCCGCAGGGGGGTCCTACAATGAGCAGTTCTTC. Translation: CASSAGGSYNEQFF.

The rearrangement links TRBV10-3 to TRBJ1-5, with 7 bases aligning to TRBD1. CDR1 is ENHRY and CDR2 is SYGVKD in the germline V gene. This CDR3 is built from 14 residues. The trim removed 4 bases at V and 7 bases at J, leaving 7 bases unmatched. For the CDR3, the DNA is TGTGCCATCAGTGGACAGGGAGGCTTCCAGCCCCAGCATTTT. Protein sequence: CAISGQGGFQPQHF.